This passage covers 30 T cell receptor beta chains from one sample sequenced in a study of T cell responses to AZD1222 COVID-19 vaccine. Using immunoSEQ multiplex PCR, the repertoire was profiled, and TCRdb retains in-frame clones only, with some absent. The repertoire holds 150,000 to 200,000 clones, with around 94% as singletons. The specimen comprised peripheral blood, sampled on day 0 of AZD1222 vaccination. Receptor source: an adult in good health.

V gene TRBV27 combines with J gene TRBJ1-1, with a tentative D call TRBD1 (6 bases). The CDR3 contains 14 residues. CDR1 is MNHEY, CDR2 SMNVEV, per germline (reference sequence). Trimming left V 3 bases short and J 1 base short, with 9 bases between. The CDR3 here is CASSFSQGNTEAFF. CDR3 sequence (DNA): TGTGCCAGCAGTTTCTCACAGGGGAACACTGAAGCTTTCTTT.

V usage is TRBV11-2 and J usage is TRBJ2-3; D unclear. The CDR3 sequence is 13 residues long. Trimming pared 0 bases from V and 11 bases from J, leaving 12 bases between. CDR1 is SGHAT and CDR2 is FQNNGV in the germline V gene. CDR3 in DNA: TGTGCCAGCAGCTTAGATCGCTTCCGTAGGCAGTATTTT. This codes for CASSLDRFRRQYF.

V usage is TRBV20-1 and J usage is TRBJ2-3; TRBD2 matches at 10 bases. V was clipped by 3 bases and J by 4 bases; unmatched bases: 4. Germline CDR1 is DFQATT and CDR2 is SNEGSKA (reference sequence). The CDR3 runs to 14 residues. CDR3 sequence reads: CSASLAGVPDTQYF. Written as DNA, the CDR3 is TGCAGTGCTAGTCTAGCGGGAGTCCCAGATACGCAGTATTTT.

This clone was counted once. CDR3 bases: TGTGCCAGCAGCCCGACAGGGGCCTACAATGAGCAGTTCTTC. Translation: CASSPTGAYNEQFF. The chain carries TRBV7-9 and TRBJ2-1; 8 bases match TRBD1. Germline V gene sequence: CDR1 SEHNR, CDR2 FQNEAQ (reference sequence). The V segment lost 5 bases and the J segment 2 bases; nucleotides outside the gene matches: 2. The CDR3 is 14 residues long.

This chain joins TRBV2 and TRBJ1-6; 8 bases are a match to TRBD1. The germline V gene has CDR1 SNHLY and CDR2 FYNNEI. CDR3 length: 16 amino acids. V shed 5 bases, J shed 7 bases, and the junction held 10 bases outside the gene matches. The DNA of the CDR3 is TGTGCCAGCAGTATTCAGGGGGCGCGTCAAAATTCACCCCTCCACTTT. Protein: CASSIQGARQNSPLHF. Supplemented by reference TRBV2 and TRBJ1-6, the full variable domain reads EPEVTQTPSHQVTQMGQEVILRCVPISNHLYFYWYRQILGQKVEFLVSFYNNEISEKSEIFDDQFSVERPDGSNFTLKIRSTKLEDSAMYFCASSIQGARQNSPLHFGNGTRLTVT.

This chain uses TRBV27 with TRBJ1-1; 7 positions agree with TRBD1. The germline CDR1 and CDR2 sequences are MNHEY and SMNVEV (reference sequence). V dropped 5 bases and J dropped 1; count of bases not matched to a gene: 7. The CDR3 loop spans 15 amino acids. In nucleotides, the CDR3 is TGTGCCAGCAGTGGGACAGCGTATTCGAACACTGAAGCTTTCTTT. Translated, it gives CASSGTAYSNTEAFF.

V gene TRBV6-5 combines with J gene TRBJ1-5; the D is unclear. Germline V gene data show CDR1 as MNHEY and CDR2 as SVGAGI. There are 13 residues in the CDR3. V was trimmed by 1 base and J by 5 bases, leaving 6 bases between them. The CDR3: CASSYYQDQPQHF. The CDR3 DNA sequence: TGTGCCAGCAGTTACTACCAAGATCAGCCCCAGCATTTT.

The V call is TRBV6-5, the J call TRBJ2-1, with TRBD2 matching 11 bases. Germline CDR1 reads MNHEY; CDR2 reads SVGAGI. The V and J ends lost 7 bases and 7 bases, in that order; junction bases with no gene match: 9. The CDR3 extends over 15 amino acids. CDR3 sequence: CASTLLAGASNEQFF. CDR3 nucleotide sequence: TGTGCCAGCACCTTACTAGCGGGAGCATCGAATGAGCAGTTCTTC.

The rearrangement links TRBV5-8 to TRBJ1-1, with TRBD1 matching over 9 bases. Trimming cost V 5 bases and J 7 bases; bases outside gene matches: 6. The length of the CDR3 is 13 residues. The germline V gene has CDR1 SGHTS and CDR2 YDEGEE. CDR3 loop: CASRWDRAIEAFF. The DNA of the CDR3 is TGTGCCAGCAGATGGGACAGGGCCATTGAAGCTTTCTTT.

The chain uses TRBV19 and TRBJ1-2; perhaps TRBD1 as D (5 bases). CDR3 length equals 16 residues. Germline V gene lookup returns CDR1 LNHDA and CDR2 SQIVND (reference sequence). Between the trimmed V and J ends, which lost 0 bases and 0 bases, there was a span of 11 bases. CDR3 sequence (DNA): TGTGCCAGTAGTATAGATCCGAGACAGCCTAACTATGGCTACACCTTC. Residues: CASSIDPRQPNYGYTF.

This clone was found a few times. The V and J genes are TRBV2 and TRBJ1-5; TRBD1 might be the D (5 bases). The CDR3 runs to 15 residues. V was shortened by 7 bases and J by 3 bases, with 16 bases between the two germline ends. From germline, CDR1 is SNHLY and CDR2 FYNNEI. CDR3 in amino acids: CASTQVGGINQPQHF. The CDR3 DNA reads as TGTGCCAGCACCCAGGTCGGGGGGATCAATCAGCCCCAGCATTTT.

With regard to this clone: One end of the junction varies from germline; a read error may be responsible. The gene calls are TRBV30 and TRBJ2-2; a possible D gene is TRBD1 (7 bases). Looked up from germline, CDR1 is GTSNPN and CDR2 is SVGIG (reference sequence). The CDR3 covers 15 residues. This chain's CDR3 is CAWSQGGQNSGELFF. CDR3 coding DNA: TGTGCCTGGAGCCAGGGGGGCCAGAACTCCGGGGAGCTGTTTTTT. The variable domain in full, with the rest retrieved from reference TRBV30 and TRBJ2-2, is SQTIHQWPATLVQPVGSPLSLECTVEGTSNPNLYWYRQAAGRGLQLLFYSVGIGQISSEVPQNLSASRPQDRQFILSSKKLLLSDSGFYLCAWSQGGQNSGELFFGEGSRLTVL.

The chain recombines TRBV6-8 with TRBJ2-1, with 11 nucleotides matching TRBD2. J gave up 4 bases and V 6 bases, and 5 bases lay outside the gene matches. Germline loops: CDR1 MNHGY, CDR2 SAAAGT. The CDR3 is made up of 15 amino acids. The DNA for the CDR3 is TGTGCCAGCAGCGGAGGGACTAGCGGTTACAATGAGCAGTTCTTC. It codes for CASSGGTSGYNEQFF.

The V gene is TRBV28, the J gene TRBJ1-2, with a weak D call TRBD1 (6 bases). Germline CDR1 MDHEN, CDR2 SYDVKM. The CDR3 consists of 12 residues. V was clipped by 7 bases and J by 10 bases, with 16 bases between them. Here the CDR3 reads CASTPPQGIYTF. In DNA, the CDR3 is TGTGCCAGCACCCCCCCACAGGGTATCTACACCTTC.

This clone was recorded once. The V and J genes are TRBV9 and TRBJ1-2, with D uncertain. Between the trimmed V and J ends, which lost 2 bases and 0 bases, there was a span of 11 bases. The CDR3 has 15 amino acids. CDR1 SGDLS and CDR2 YYNGEE come from the germline V gene. CDR3 sequence reads: CASSVSGSTNYGYTF. In DNA, the CDR3 is TGTGCCAGCAGCGTTTCGGGCAGTACTAACTATGGCTACACCTTC.

The rearrangement joins TRBV7-2 to TRBJ1-2; tentatively, D is TRBD1 (6 bases). The CDR3 loop spans 13 amino acids. V was pared by 5 bases and J by 5 bases, with 12 bases between. CDR1 is SGHTA and CDR2 is FQGNSA in the germline V gene. The CDR3 protein is CASSVQGPYGYTF. DNA of the CDR3: TGTGCCAGCAGCGTACAGGGACCTTATGGCTACACCTTC.

This clone has just a few counts. This chain uses TRBV7-9 with TRBJ2-5; 10 positions agree with TRBD1. The germline gives CDR1 SEHNR, CDR2 FQNEAQ (reference sequence). This CDR3 spans 16 amino acids. The V segment lost 1 base and the J segment 2 bases; nucleotides outside the gene matches: 4. The CDR3 nucleotides are TGTGCCAGCAGCTTAGGGCCGGACAGGGGGCAAGAGACCCAGTACTTC. This translates into CASSLGPDRGQETQYF. The full variable domain, rest sourced from reference TRBV7-9 and TRBJ2-5, is DTGVSQNPRHKITKRGQNVTFRCDPISEHNRLYWYRQTLGQGPEFLTYFQNEAQLEKSRLLSDRFSAERPKGSFSTLEIQRTEQGDSAMYLCASSLGPDRGQETQYFGPGTRLLVL.

The CDR3 DNA follows: TGCGCCAGCAGTGAGTCGACGGCGGATTACAATGAGCAGTTCTTC. Amino acid sequence: CASSESTADYNEQFF. The rearrangement uses TRBV10-2 and TRBJ2-1; D call uncertain. CDR3 length equals 15 residues. The V end lost 0 bases, the J end lost 4 bases, and 10 bases lay between the germline ends. The germline CDR1 and CDR2 sequences are WSHSY and SAAADI.

The chain couples TRBV6-2 or TRBV6-3 to TRBJ2-7; D is perhaps TRBD1 or TRBD2 (6 bases each). The V gene's germline CDR1 is MNHEY and CDR2 SVGEGT. V gave up 10 bases and J gave up 2 bases, with 18 bases separating them. The CDR3 runs to 14 residues. CDR3: CATSLGGRTYEQYV. CDR3 nucleotide sequence: TGTGCCACCAGCCTAGGGGGGCGTACCTACGAGCAGTACGTC.

The rearrangement joins TRBV9 to TRBJ2-2, with TRBD1 matching over 7 bases. The CDR3 runs 18 residues. V shed 0 bases, J shed 0 bases, and the junction held 8 bases outside the gene matches. Germline CDR1 is SGDLS and CDR2 is YYNGEE. CDR3 sequence: CASSVGPTGYPNTGELFF. The CDR3 DNA is TGTGCCAGCAGCGTAGGCCCGACAGGGTACCCGAACACCGGGGAGCTGTTTTTT.

V and J are TRBV6-5 and TRBJ1-4, with D perhaps matching TRBD1 (5 bases). CDR1 and CDR2 from the germline V gene are MNHEY and SVGAGI. V lost 8 bases, J lost 2 bases, and 12 bases lay in between. CDR3 length equals 14 residues. The CDR3 DNA sequence: TGTGCCAGCGGGGGACCGCCGACTAATGAAAAACTGTTTTTT. Protein sequence: CASGGPPTNEKLFF.

This clone was seen a single time. The chain couples TRBV7-8 to TRBJ1-4, with 9 bases lining up with TRBD1. With 1 base clipped from V and 8 bases from J, the junction kept 5 bases outside the gene matches. This CDR3 has 15 residues. Germline CDR1 reads SGHVS; CDR2 reads FQNEAQ. As DNA, the CDR3 is TGTGCCAGCAGCTTAGATGGACAGGGGCGGGAAAAACTGTTTTTT. It yields the protein CASSLDGQGREKLFF.

This chain uses TRBV27 with TRBJ1-4, with 9 bases that match TRBD1. V dropped 2 bases and J dropped 7; count of bases not matched to a gene: 5. CDR3 size: 15 residues. Germline CDR1 and CDR2: MNHEY and SMNVEV (reference sequence). CDR3 DNA: TGTGCCAGCAGTTTAGGGACAGGGACAGGTGAAAAACTGTTTTTT. Translation gives CASSLGTGTGEKLFF.

The chain couples TRBV4-2 to TRBJ1-2, with D unresolved. V was clipped by 1 base and J by 7 bases, with 7 bases between them. CDR1 is LGHNA, CDR2 YNFKEQ, per germline. This CDR3 comprises 12 residues. The CDR3 DNA follows: TGTGCCAGCAGCCAAGGGATGGTTGGCTACACCTTC. Amino acid sequence: CASSQGMVGYTF.

In nucleotides, the CDR3 is TGTGCCAGCAGCTCCCCGGGGTCGGTCTCCTACAATGAGCAGTTCTTC. Amino acid sequence: CASSSPGSVSYNEQFF. The genes are TRBV7-3 and TRBJ2-1; D perhaps matches TRBD2 (5 bases). CDR1 and CDR2 from the germline V gene are SGHTA and FQGTGA. Trimming took off 4 bases at V and 0 bases at J, with 13 bases between the two ends. The CDR3 has 16 amino acids.

V is TRBV30 and J is TRBJ2-7; 8 bases line up with TRBD1. Germline V gene data show CDR1 as GTSNPN and CDR2 as SVGIG (reference sequence). This CDR3 region has 14 residues. The J segment lost 2 bases and the V segment lost 3 bases, leaving 6 bases of the junction unmatched. The CDR3 region is CAWSTGGKTYEQYV. As DNA, the CDR3 is TGTGCCTGGAGCACAGGGGGGAAAACCTACGAGCAGTACGTC.

V gene TRBV10-3 combines with J gene TRBJ2-7; D not resolved. V lost 6 bases to trimming and J lost 4 bases, with 7 bases between them. Germline-derived CDR1 and CDR2 are ENHRY and SYGVKD. This CDR3 is built from 11 residues. CDR3 sequence reads: CAISSSYEQYF. CDR3 DNA sequence: TGTGCCATCAGCTCTAGTTACGAGCAGTACTTC.

The genes are TRBV10-1 and TRBJ1-2; D gene unclear. V lost 2 bases, J lost 3 bases, and 10 bases lay in between. Germline V CDR1 and CDR2: WNHNN, SYGVQD (reference sequence). The CDR3 is 14 residues long. DNA of the CDR3: TGCGCCAGCAGTGAGAGAGACCCGGACTATGGCTACACCTTC. Amino acid sequence: CASSERDPDYGYTF.

This chain uses TRBV6-5 with TRBJ2-7; D is ambiguous. CDR3 length: 11 amino acids. Germline lookup yields CDR1 MNHEY and CDR2 SVGAGI. V lost 6 bases, J lost 3 bases, and 6 bases lay in between. The CDR3 loop reads CASRANYEQYV. The CDR3, as DNA: TGTGCCAGCAGGGCAAACTACGAGCAGTACGTC.

The chain carries TRBV6-5 and TRBJ1-2; D perhaps matches TRBD1 (6 bases). Between the trimmed V and J ends, which lost 8 bases and 8 bases, there was a span of 15 bases. The CDR3 runs 12 residues. Germline V gene data show CDR1 as MNHEY and CDR2 as SVGAGI. CDR3 coding DNA: TGTGCCAGCCGTCCAGGGGCTGGCGGCTACACCTTC. It encodes CASRPGAGGYTF.